This record concerns one TCR beta chain sequence. The sample belongs to a study of T cell responses to AZD1222 COVID-19 vaccine. Measured with immunoSEQ multiplex PCR; TCRdb has only the in-frame clones, and not every one. Here the sample spans roughly 66,000 clones, roughly 84% being singletons. V was pared by 3 bases and J by 6 bases, with 11 bases between. Germline-derived CDR1 and CDR2 are GTSNPN and SVGIG (reference sequence). The length of the CDR3 is 12 residues. V usage is TRBV30 and J usage is TRBJ1-1; the D is unclear. The TCR was taken from an adult in good health. The sample was peripheral blood, taken on day 0 of AZD1222 vaccination. CDR3 nucleotides: TGTGCCTGGAGCCTCCGTGGGGCTGAAGCTTTCTTT. Its translation is CAWSLRGAEAFF.